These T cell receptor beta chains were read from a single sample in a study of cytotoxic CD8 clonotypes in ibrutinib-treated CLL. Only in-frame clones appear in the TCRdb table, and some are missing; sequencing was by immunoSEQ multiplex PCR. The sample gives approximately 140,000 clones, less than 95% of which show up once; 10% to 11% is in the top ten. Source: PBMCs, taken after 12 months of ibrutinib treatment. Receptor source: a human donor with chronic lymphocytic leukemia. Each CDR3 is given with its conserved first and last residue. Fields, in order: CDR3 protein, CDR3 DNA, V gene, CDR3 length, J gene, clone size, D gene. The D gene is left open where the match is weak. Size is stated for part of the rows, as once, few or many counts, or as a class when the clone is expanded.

CDR3aa: CASSYSTPSGTYEQYF; CDR3nt: TGTGCCAGCAGTTACTCGACCCCTAGCGGAACCTACGAGCAGTACTTC; v_gene: TRBV6-6; len: 16; j_gene: TRBJ2-7; abundance: .; d_gene: TRBD2
CDR3aa: CASWTGGSGANVLTF; CDR3nt: TGTGCCAGTTGGACAGGGGGCTCTGGGGCCAACGTCCTGACTTTC; v_gene: TRBV27; len: 15; j_gene: TRBJ2-6; abundance: .; d_gene: TRBD1
CDR3aa: CASSQDNTGGYEQYF; CDR3nt: TGCGCCAGCAGCCAAGATAATACAGGGGGCTACGAGCAGTACTTC; v_gene: TRBV4-3; len: 15; j_gene: TRBJ2-7; abundance: .; d_gene: TRBD1
CDR3aa: CASSQGQLSNEKLFF; CDR3nt: TGTGCCAGCAGTCAGGGCCAACTATCTAATGAAAAACTGTTTTTT; v_gene: TRBV28; len: 15; j_gene: TRBJ1-4; abundance: .; d_gene: .
CDR3aa: CASSAGLAGGGANVLTF; CDR3nt: TGTGCCAGCAGCGCGGGACTAGCGGGAGGTGGGGCCAACGTCCTGACTTTC; v_gene: TRBV9; len: 17; j_gene: TRBJ2-6; abundance: .; d_gene: TRBD2
CDR3aa: CASSLVTGWETQYF; CDR3nt: TGTGCCAGCAGCTTAGTAACGGGTTGGGAGACCCAGTACTTC; v_gene: TRBV7-9; len: 14; j_gene: TRBJ2-5; abundance: .; d_gene: .
CDR3aa: CSGGGNTGELFF; CDR3nt: TGCAGCGGGGGAGGAAACACCGGGGAGCTGTTTTTT; v_gene: TRBV29-1; len: 12; j_gene: TRBJ2-2; abundance: .; d_gene: .
CDR3aa: CASRNPGHRTDTEAFF; CDR3nt: TGCGCCAGCAGGAATCCGGGACATCGAACCGACACTGAAGCTTTCTTT; v_gene: TRBV5-1; len: 16; j_gene: TRBJ1-1; abundance: once; d_gene: .
CDR3aa: CASSFELESYTF; CDR3nt: TGCGCCAGCAGCTTTGAGCTGGAGAGCTACACCTTC; v_gene: TRBV5-1; len: 12; j_gene: TRBJ1-2; abundance: .; d_gene: .
CDR3aa: CACDSRTGWNSPLHF; CDR3nt: TGTGCCTGCGACTCAAGGACAGGGTGGAATTCACCCCTCCACTTT; v_gene: TRBV30; len: 15; j_gene: TRBJ1-6; abundance: .; d_gene: TRBD1
CDR3aa: CASIRSGTGTDTQYF; CDR3nt: TGTGCCAGCATCCGCTCCGGGACAGGGACAGATACGCAGTATTTT; v_gene: TRBV2; len: 15; j_gene: TRBJ2-3; abundance: .; d_gene: TRBD1
CDR3aa: CASSHRLAGGPDEQYF; CDR3nt: TGTGCCAGCAGCCATAGACTAGCGGGAGGGCCGGACGAGCAGTACTTC; v_gene: TRBV11-2; len: 16; j_gene: TRBJ2-7; abundance: .; d_gene: TRBD2
CDR3aa: CASTQRTSGRAGSYNEQFF; CDR3nt: TGTGCCAGCACCCAGAGGACTAGCGGGAGGGCCGGGTCCTACAATGAGCAGTTCTTC; v_gene: TRBV27; len: 19; j_gene: TRBJ2-1; abundance: once; d_gene: TRBD2
CDR3aa: CASSFLDRVREGYTF; CDR3nt: TGTGCCAGCAGCTTTTTGGACAGGGTGAGAGAGGGCTACACCTTC; v_gene: TRBV7-8; len: 15; j_gene: TRBJ1-2; abundance: .; d_gene: TRBD1
CDR3aa: CASRSPTSAQHF; CDR3nt: TGTGCCAGCCGCTCTCCGACGTCGGCCCAGCATTTT; v_gene: TRBV6-6; len: 12; j_gene: TRBJ1-5; abundance: .; d_gene: .
CDR3aa: CASSPASGANVLTF; CDR3nt: TGTGCCAGCAGCCCAGCCTCTGGGGCCAACGTCCTGACTTTC; v_gene: TRBV7-9; len: 14; j_gene: TRBJ2-6; abundance: .; d_gene: .